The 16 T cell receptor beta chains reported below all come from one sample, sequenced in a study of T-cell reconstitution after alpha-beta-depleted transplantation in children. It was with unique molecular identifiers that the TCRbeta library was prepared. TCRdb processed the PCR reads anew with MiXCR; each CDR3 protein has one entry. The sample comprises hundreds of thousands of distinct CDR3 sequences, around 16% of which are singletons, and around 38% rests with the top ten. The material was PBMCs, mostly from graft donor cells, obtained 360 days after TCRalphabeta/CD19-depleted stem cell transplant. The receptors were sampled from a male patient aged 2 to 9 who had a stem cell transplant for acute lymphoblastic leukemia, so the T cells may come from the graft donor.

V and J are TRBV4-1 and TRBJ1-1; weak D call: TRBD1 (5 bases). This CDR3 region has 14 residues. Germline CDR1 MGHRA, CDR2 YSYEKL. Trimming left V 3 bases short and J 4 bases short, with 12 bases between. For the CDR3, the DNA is TGCGCCAGCAGCCACCCAGGGAGGGGCACTGAAGCTTTCTTT. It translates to CASSHPGRGTEAFF.

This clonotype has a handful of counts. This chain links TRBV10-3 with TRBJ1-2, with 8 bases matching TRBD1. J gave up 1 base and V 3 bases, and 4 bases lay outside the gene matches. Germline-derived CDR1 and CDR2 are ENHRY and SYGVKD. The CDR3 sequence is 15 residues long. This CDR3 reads CAISDGQGLNYGYTF. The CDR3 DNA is TGTGCCATCAGTGACGGACAGGGACTTAACTATGGCTACACCTTC.

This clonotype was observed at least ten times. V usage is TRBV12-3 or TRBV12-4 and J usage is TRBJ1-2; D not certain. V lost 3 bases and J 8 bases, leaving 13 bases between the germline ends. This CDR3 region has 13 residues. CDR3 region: CASSLRAAGGYTF. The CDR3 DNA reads TGTGCCAGCAGTTTGAGGGCCGCGGGAGGCTACACCTTC.

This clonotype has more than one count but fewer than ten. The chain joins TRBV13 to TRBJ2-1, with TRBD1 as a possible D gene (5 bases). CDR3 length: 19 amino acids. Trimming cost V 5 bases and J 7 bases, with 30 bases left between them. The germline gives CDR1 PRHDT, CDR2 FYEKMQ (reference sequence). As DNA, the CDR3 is TGTGCCAGCAGCGAACTACCCCAGGGTATAAAAACTTCTGGGAATGAGCAGTTCTTC. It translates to CASSELPQGIKTSGNEQFF.

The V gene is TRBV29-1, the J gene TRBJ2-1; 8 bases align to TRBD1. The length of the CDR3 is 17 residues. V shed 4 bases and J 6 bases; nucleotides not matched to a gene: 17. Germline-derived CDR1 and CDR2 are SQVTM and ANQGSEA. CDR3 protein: CSVGPTLTGVGGNEQFF. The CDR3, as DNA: TGCAGCGTTGGCCCGACCCTGACAGGGGTGGGTGGCAATGAGCAGTTCTTC.

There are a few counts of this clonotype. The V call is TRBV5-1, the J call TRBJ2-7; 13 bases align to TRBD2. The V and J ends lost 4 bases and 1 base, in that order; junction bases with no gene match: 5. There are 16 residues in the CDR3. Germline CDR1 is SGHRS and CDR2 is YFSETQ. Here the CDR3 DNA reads TGCGCCAGCAGCCCGGGGACTAGCGGGAAGTCCTACGAGCAGTACTTC. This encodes CASSPGTSGKSYEQYF.

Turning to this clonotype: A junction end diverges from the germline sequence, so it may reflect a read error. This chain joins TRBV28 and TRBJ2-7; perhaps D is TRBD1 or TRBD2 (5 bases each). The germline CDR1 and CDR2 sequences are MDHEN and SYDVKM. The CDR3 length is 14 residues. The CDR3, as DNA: TGTGCCAGCAGCTTATGGAAGGGACGCTGGGAGCAGTACTTC. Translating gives CASSLWKGRWEQYF. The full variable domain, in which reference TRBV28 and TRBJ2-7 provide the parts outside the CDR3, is DVKVTQSSRYLVKRTGEKVFLECVQDMDHENMFWYRQDPGLGLRLIYFSYDVKMKEKGDIPEGYSVSREKKERFSLILESASTNQTSMYLCASSLWKGRWEQYFGPGTRLTVT.

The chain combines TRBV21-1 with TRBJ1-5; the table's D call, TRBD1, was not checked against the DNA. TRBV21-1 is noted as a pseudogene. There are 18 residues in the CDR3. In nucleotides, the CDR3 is TGTGCCAGCAGCAAAGTTTGTCAGGGGGCTTCTAGCAATCAGCCCCAGCATTTT. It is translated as CASSKVCQGASSNQPQHF.

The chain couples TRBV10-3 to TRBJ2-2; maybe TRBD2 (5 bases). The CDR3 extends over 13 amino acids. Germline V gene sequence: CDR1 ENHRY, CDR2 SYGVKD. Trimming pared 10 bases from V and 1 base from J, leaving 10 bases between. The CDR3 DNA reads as TGTGCCACCCGCCGGGAGAACACCGGGGAGCTGTTTTTT. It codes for CATRRENTGELFF.

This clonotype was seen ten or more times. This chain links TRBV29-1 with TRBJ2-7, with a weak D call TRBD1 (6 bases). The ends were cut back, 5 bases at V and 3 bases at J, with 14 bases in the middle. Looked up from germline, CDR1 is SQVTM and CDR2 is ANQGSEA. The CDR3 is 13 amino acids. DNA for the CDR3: TGCAGCGTTACCTGGACAGCCGTCTACGAGCAGTACTTC. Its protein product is CSVTWTAVYEQYF.

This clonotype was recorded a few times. CDR3 nucleotides: TGCAGTGCTTTAAGGAGCGGGAGTAAGGGGTGGGGCTACAATGAGCAGTTCTTC. Protein: CSALRSGSKGWGYNEQFF. This chain links TRBV20-1 with TRBJ2-1; TRBD2 agrees at 8 bases. The CDR3 length is 18 residues. V gave up 5 bases and J gave up 3 bases; unmatched junction bases: 18. CDR1 is DFQATT and CDR2 is SNEGSKA in the germline V gene (reference sequence).

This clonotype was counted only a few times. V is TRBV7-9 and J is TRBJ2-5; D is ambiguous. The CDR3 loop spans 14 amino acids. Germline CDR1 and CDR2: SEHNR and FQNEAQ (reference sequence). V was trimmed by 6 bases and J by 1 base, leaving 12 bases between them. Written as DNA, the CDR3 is TGTGCCAGCAGAGCGCGACGGTCCCAAGAGACCCAGTACTTC. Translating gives CASRARRSQETQYF.

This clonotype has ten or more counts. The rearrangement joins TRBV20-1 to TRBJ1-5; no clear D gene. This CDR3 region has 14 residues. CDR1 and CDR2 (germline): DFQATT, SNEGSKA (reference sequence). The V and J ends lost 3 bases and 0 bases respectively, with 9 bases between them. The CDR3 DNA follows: TGCAGTGCTAGTCGGGCGAATAGCAATCAGCCCCAGCATTTT. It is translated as CSASRANSNQPQHF.

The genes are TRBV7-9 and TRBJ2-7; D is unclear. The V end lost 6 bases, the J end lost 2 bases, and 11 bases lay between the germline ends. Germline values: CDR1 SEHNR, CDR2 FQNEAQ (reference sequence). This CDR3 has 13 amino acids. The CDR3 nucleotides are TGTGCCAGCAGGGCCGCGGTTGCCTACGAGCAGTACTTC. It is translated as CASRAAVAYEQYF.

This chain's CDR3 is CASSSGLITGNTIYF. CDR3 coding DNA: TGTGCCAGCAGTTCGGGACTTATCACTGGAAACACCATATATTTT. The rearrangement links TRBV12-3 or TRBV12-4 to TRBJ1-3; D is perhaps TRBD1 (5 bases). This CDR3 comprises 15 residues. The ends were cut back, 4 bases at V and 2 bases at J, with 12 bases in the middle.

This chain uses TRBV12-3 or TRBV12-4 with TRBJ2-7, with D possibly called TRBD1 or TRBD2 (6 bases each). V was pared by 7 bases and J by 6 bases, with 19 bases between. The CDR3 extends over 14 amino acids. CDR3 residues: CASNPTGRGSEQYF. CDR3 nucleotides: TGTGCCAGCAACCCAACAGGGCGGGGCAGCGAGCAGTACTTC.